In this sample, the clone carrying this TCR beta chain turned up a few times. This entry is derived from a study of cytomegalovirus exposure and HLA in healthy donors. Trimming took 6 bases from V and 3 from J; bases not matched to a gene: 11. Germline assignment: CDR1 SGHNT and CDR2 YYREEE (reference sequence). The CDR3 contains 16 residues. Use of 60 Vbeta and 13 Jbeta primers characterized the PCR. Assay: immunoSEQ multiplex PCR; the TCRdb copy retains only in-frame clones and omits some. In the table there are 200,000 or so clones, about 74% of which are singletons. The sequenced sample consisted of PBMCs. The TCR sequence derives from a man aged 35 to 55 in good health and CMV-seronegative. The chain carries TRBV5-4 and TRBJ2-1; 8 bases are shared with TRBD2. The DNA for the CDR3 is TGTGCCAGCACCCGGGGGGGGAGCGGGATCTACAATGAGCAGTTCTTC. Translated: CASTRGGSGIYNEQFF.